This TCR beta chain emerged from a study of blood T cell repertoires in COVID-19. Study overall: The United States, Italy and Spain provided the acute and convalescent COVID-19 samples. The cDNA or gDNA used as material had been derived from T cells, B-cell-depleted T cells, or PBMCs.

CDR3 length equals 15 residues. V lost 5 bases to trimming and J lost 0 bases, with 10 bases between them. Germline loops: CDR1 MGHRA, CDR2 YSYEKL. Per the original data handling: Researchers report that nucleated cell counts were estimated from reference gene primer amplification. Libraries were prepared by immunoSEQ multiplex PCR; TCRdb keeps only in-frame clonotypes and omits some of them. The V and J calls and clone size come from that table; D and trimming were worked out from the DNA. The sample yields about 100,000 clones, around four fifths seen once. The V call is TRBV4-1, the J call TRBJ1-4, with no clear D. Sample: peripheral blood. This TCR came from a woman aged 70-85 years with acute or convalescent COVID-19. The CDR3 nucleotides are TGCGCCAGCAGCGGTGGAGGGACAACTAATGAAAAACTGTTTTTT. Its translation is CASSGGGTTNEKLFF.